This T cell receptor beta chain is from a study of cytomegalovirus exposure and HLA in healthy donors. Comment on this clone: The antigen is unknown.

Study-level findings and limits: Several of the most significant clusters appeared, in a later analysis, to be linked to common viral pathogens.

Primers for the PCR totalled 60 Vbeta and 13 Jbeta. Profiled with immunoSEQ multiplex PCR; TCRdb holds only in-frame clones, not every one. Seen here are roughly 100,000 clones, roughly three quarters observed once, and the top ten hold over 9%. J gave up 2 bases and V 0 bases, and 10 bases lay outside the gene matches. Germline V CDR1 and CDR2: GTSNPN, SVGIG (reference sequence). The CDR3 consists of 16 residues. The rearrangement uses TRBV30 and TRBJ2-7; 7 bases agree with TRBD2. The TCR comes from a woman aged 18-30 years in good health and CMV-seropositive. The source material was PBMCs. CDR3 DNA sequence: TGTGCCTGGAGTGTGTGGGCGGGAGTCCCCCCCTACGAGCAGTACTTC. Translating gives CAWSVWAGVPPYEQYF.